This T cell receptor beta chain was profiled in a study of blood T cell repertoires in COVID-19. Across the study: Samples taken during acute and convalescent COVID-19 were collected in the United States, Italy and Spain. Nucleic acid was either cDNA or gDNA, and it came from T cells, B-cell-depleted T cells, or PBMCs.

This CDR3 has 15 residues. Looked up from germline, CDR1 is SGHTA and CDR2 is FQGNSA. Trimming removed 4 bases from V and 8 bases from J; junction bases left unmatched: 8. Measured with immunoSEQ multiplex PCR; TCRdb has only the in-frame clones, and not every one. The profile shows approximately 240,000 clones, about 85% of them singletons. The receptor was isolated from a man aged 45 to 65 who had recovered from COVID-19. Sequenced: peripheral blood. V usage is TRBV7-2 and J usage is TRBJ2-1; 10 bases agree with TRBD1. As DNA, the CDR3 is TGTGCCAGCAGCTCTCAGACAGGGGGCCTCTATGAGCAGTTCTTC. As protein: CASSSQTGGLYEQFF.